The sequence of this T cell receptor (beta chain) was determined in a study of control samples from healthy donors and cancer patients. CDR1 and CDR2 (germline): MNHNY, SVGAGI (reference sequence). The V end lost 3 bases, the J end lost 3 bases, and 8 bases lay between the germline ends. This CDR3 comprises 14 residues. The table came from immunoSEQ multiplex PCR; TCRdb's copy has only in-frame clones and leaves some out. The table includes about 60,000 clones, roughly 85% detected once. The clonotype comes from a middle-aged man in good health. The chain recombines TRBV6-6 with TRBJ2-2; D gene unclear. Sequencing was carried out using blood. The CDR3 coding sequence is TGTGCCAGCAGTTATATAGGGTACACCGGGGAGCTGTTTTTT. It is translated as CASSYIGYTGELFF.